The T cell receptor beta chain under discussion was sequenced for a study of tissue T cells after allogeneic stem cell transplantation. The study, taken as a whole, reports: Tissue-detected TCR repertoire was only partly captured by blood and spleen T cells.

The protocol was immunoSEQ multiplex PCR, while the TCRdb copy is restricted to in-frame clones and leaves out a portion. The sample records 700 to 850 clones, roughly 40% being singletons. The germline gives CDR1 LGHDT, CDR2 YNNKEL (reference sequence). V shed 4 bases and J shed 3 bases, with 7 bases lying between them. This CDR3 is 12 amino acids long. With regard to this clone: What it binds is unknown.

Source: ileal tissue, taken at autopsy. The V gene is TRBV3-1 (or the pseudogene TRBV3-2), the J gene TRBJ2-7, with D perhaps TRBD1 or TRBD2 (5 bases each). The sequence came from a female patient between 40 and 75 years old with steroid-refractory graft-versus-host disease after an allogeneic stem cell transplant. The T cells may partly be graft donor cells. DNA for the CDR3: TGTGCCAGCAGCCGAGGGGTCTACGAGCAGTACTTC. This codes for CASSRGVYEQYF.